What follows are 18 T cell receptor beta chains derived from one specimen sequenced in a study of blood T cell repertoires in COVID-19. Some clones are missing from TCRdb's copy, which holds only in-frame ones; the method was immunoSEQ multiplex PCR. This table holds approximately 140,000 clones, around four fifths found once. The sample consisted of peripheral blood. The receptors were gathered from a woman between 40 and 55 years old with active or convalescent COVID-19.

This sequence joins TRBV6-6 and TRBJ2-7; 11 nucleotides agree with TRBD1. CDR1 and CDR2 (germline): MNHNY, SVGAGI (reference sequence). There are 15 residues in the CDR3. V trimming: 4 bases; J trimming: 5 bases; junction bases outside the gene matches: 7. This chain's CDR3 is CASSSPDRGQNEQYF. The CDR3 DNA follows: TGTGCCAGCAGTTCCCCGGACAGGGGGCAGAACGAGCAGTACTTC.

Only one count was recorded for this clone. V is TRBV28 and J is TRBJ2-1; TRBD2 might be the D (5 bases). This CDR3 is built from 12 residues. CDR1 is MDHEN, CDR2 SYDVKM, per germline. Trimming cost V 3 bases and J 13 bases, with 13 bases left between them. The CDR3 spells CASSFVQREQFF. Here the CDR3 DNA reads TGTGCCAGCAGTTTCGTACAGAGGGAACAGTTCTTC.

This CDR3 reads CASSQGQGYTEAFF. The CDR3 DNA is TGTGCCAGCAGTCAAGGACAGGGCTACACTGAAGCTTTCTTT. The chain has TRBV28 and TRBJ1-1; 8 bases match TRBD1. The CDR3 is made up of 14 amino acids. V shed 5 bases and J 3 bases; nucleotides not matched to a gene: 5. CDR1 MDHEN and CDR2 SYDVKM come from the germline V gene.

This sequence joins TRBV6-2 or TRBV6-3 and TRBJ1-2; the D gene is possibly TRBD1 (5 bases). The V gene's germline CDR1 is MNHEY and CDR2 SVGEGT. The CDR3 is made up of 14 amino acids. V was clipped by 7 bases and J by 4 bases, with 16 bases between them. DNA of the CDR3: TGTGCCAGCACCCCGGGAGGAGGGGCCTATGGCTACACCTTC. Its translation: CASTPGGGAYGYTF.

This clone was counted a single time. The chain is built from TRBV5-1 and TRBJ2-4; 12 bases align to TRBD2. The CDR3 is 16 amino acids. Germline assignment: CDR1 SGHRS and CDR2 YFSETQ. Trimming at V came to 2 bases and at J to 8 bases, leaving 8 bases not matched to a gene. CDR3 in amino acids: CASSLGTLAGGDIQYF. DNA of the CDR3: TGCGCCAGCAGCTTAGGGACCCTAGCGGGGGGGGACATTCAGTACTTC.

The chain employs TRBV27 and TRBJ1-1; 7 bases match TRBD1. Germline CDR1 MNHEY, CDR2 SMNVEV (reference sequence). The CDR3 contains 16 residues. V dropped 5 bases and J dropped 1; count of bases not matched to a gene: 10. CDR3 sequence: CASSPIHRGKNTEAFF. Written as DNA, the CDR3 is TGTGCCAGCAGTCCCATACACAGGGGCAAGAACACTGAAGCTTTCTTT.

This chain joins TRBV5-4 and TRBJ2-5, with D uncertain. This CDR3 contains 20 residues. Germline assignment: CDR1 SGHNT and CDR2 YYREEE (reference sequence). V lost 2 bases, J lost 0 bases, and 26 bases lay in between. The CDR3 sequence is CASSFPIGASPDFNQETQYF. CDR3 DNA sequence: TGTGCCAGCAGCTTCCCCATTGGCGCAAGTCCAGACTTTAACCAAGAGACCCAGTACTTC.

This chain joins TRBV7-9 and TRBJ2-5; 8 bases align to TRBD2. The CDR3 is made up of 14 amino acids. CDR1 and CDR2 from the germline V gene are SEHNR and FQNEAQ (reference sequence). With V trimmed by 5 bases and J by 5 bases, 7 bases remained unmatched. The chain's CDR3 is CASSPGTSLETQYF. CDR3 nucleotide sequence: TGTGCCAGCAGCCCTGGGACTAGTTTGGAGACCCAGTACTTC. Variable domain in full (rest from reference TRBV7-9 and TRBJ2-5): DTGVSQNPRHKITKRGQNVTFRCDPISEHNRLYWYRQTLGQGPEFLTYFQNEAQLEKSRLLSDRFSAERPKGSFSTLEIQRTEQGDSAMYLCASSPGTSLETQYFGPGTRLLVL.

The rearrangement uses TRBV2 and TRBJ1-1, with 10 bases fitting TRBD1. Germline-derived CDR1 and CDR2 are SNHLY and FYNNEI. This CDR3 has 14 residues. V trimming: 7 bases; J trimming: 3 bases; junction bases outside the gene matches: 5. CDR3 sequence: CASTADRGDTEAFF. CDR3 in DNA: TGTGCCAGCACCGCGGACAGGGGGGACACTGAAGCTTTCTTT.

The chain carries TRBV12-3 or TRBV12-4 and TRBJ1-2, with 10 nucleotides matching TRBD1. CDR3 length: 13 amino acids. V trimming: 0 bases; J trimming: 8 bases; junction bases outside the gene matches: 0. In nucleotides, the CDR3 is TGTGCCAGCAGTTTAGCGGGACAGGGGGGCTACACCTTC. As protein: CASSLAGQGGYTF.

The chain joins TRBV27 to TRBJ1-4; 12 bases are a match to TRBD1. The CDR3 sequence is 15 residues long. CDR1 and CDR2 (germline): MNHEY, SMNVEV (reference sequence). The trim removed 5 bases at V and 11 bases at J, leaving 9 bases unmatched. As DNA, the CDR3 is TGTGCCAGCAGTCTCACCGGGACAGGGGGCGGCAAACTGTTTTTT. Amino acids: CASSLTGTGGGKLFF.

V and J are TRBV6-5 and TRBJ1-2; D perhaps matches TRBD1 (5 bases). CDR1 is MNHEY and CDR2 is SVGAGI in the germline V gene. This CDR3 contains 14 residues. V gave up 7 bases and J gave up 0 bases, with 12 bases separating them. The CDR3 sequence: CASKRQPPNYGYTF. In DNA form, the CDR3 reads TGTGCCAGCAAACGACAGCCTCCTAACTATGGCTACACCTTC.

This chain uses TRBV19 with TRBJ1-5; 7 bases align to TRBD1. CDR1 and CDR2 (germline): LNHDA, SQIVND (reference sequence). The CDR3 runs 14 residues. V shed 6 bases and J 4 bases; nucleotides not matched to a gene: 6. The CDR3 DNA reads as TGTGCCAGTAGCCATGGGACAGCGAATCAGCCCCAGCATTTT. Amino acids: CASSHGTANQPQHF. Drawing the rest from reference TRBV19 and TRBJ1-5, the complete variable domain is DGGITQSPKYLFRKEGQNVTLSCEQNLNHDAMYWYRQDPGQGLRLIYYSQIVNDFQKGDIAEGYSVSREKKESFPLTVTSAQKNPTAFYLCASSHGTANQPQHFGDGTRLSIL.

This rearrangement joins TRBV4-3 to TRBJ1-6; TRBD1 matches at 9 bases. V dropped 1 base and J dropped 7; count of bases not matched to a gene: 2. Germline V CDR1 and CDR2: LGHNA, YSLEER. There are 15 residues in the CDR3. CDR3 sequence: CASSQVTGGNSPLHF. DNA for the CDR3: TGCGCCAGCAGCCAAGTGACAGGGGGGAATTCACCCCTCCACTTT.

Only one count was recorded for this clone. Here the CDR3 DNA reads TGTGCCAGCAGCTTAGTGGGGACAGGGGGCTACGAGCAGTACTTC. Translation gives CASSLVGTGGYEQYF. V gene TRBV7-2 combines with J gene TRBJ2-7, with TRBD1 matching over 11 bases. Trimming took 1 base from V and 3 from J; bases not matched to a gene: 2. CDR1 and CDR2 (germline): SGHTA, FQGNSA. CDR3 length: 15 amino acids.

The chain combines TRBV27 with TRBJ2-7; 9 nucleotides match TRBD1. In germline, CDR1 is MNHEY, CDR2 SMNVEV (reference sequence). Trimming took 0 bases from V and 7 from J; bases not matched to a gene: 7. This CDR3 comprises 15 residues. This chain's CDR3 is CASSLSGDRVMEQYF. The CDR3 DNA is TGTGCCAGCAGTTTATCGGGGGACAGGGTTATGGAGCAGTACTTC.

The chain couples TRBV16 to TRBJ2-7, with D perhaps TRBD1 (6 bases). Per germline, CDR1 KGHSY and CDR2 FQNENV. The CDR3 is 13 amino acids. V lost 3 bases, J lost 7 bases, and 13 bases lay in between. The CDR3 is CASSHRGVGEQYF. CDR3 DNA: TGTGCCAGCAGCCACAGGGGAGTGGGAGAGCAGTACTTC.

CDR3 amino acids: CASSLNPPKAFF. The DNA for the CDR3 is TGTGCCAGCAGCCTAAATCCCCCGAAAGCTTTCTTT. The V and J genes are TRBV7-2 and TRBJ1-1; D unclear. Germline V gene sequence: CDR1 SGHTA, CDR2 FQGNSA. CDR3 length: 12 residues. The ends were cut back, 5 bases at V and 9 bases at J, with 13 bases in the middle.